The 13 T cell receptor beta chains given below trace back to one sample, sequenced in a study of T cells after yellow fever vaccination. TCRdb used MiXCR to reprocess the 5' RACE reads, holding one entry per CDR3 protein. There are just under 600,000 distinct CDR3 sequences in the sample; about 13% occur only once, and about 14% lies in the top ten. The sample consisted of PBMCs, taken on the day of the yellow fever booster vaccination. These receptors all come from a man aged 25-45 years who received the YFV17D yellow fever vaccine.

In this sample, this clonotype turned up a few times. The V gene is TRBV24-1, the J gene TRBJ1-5, with D unclear. In germline, CDR1 is KGHDR, CDR2 SFDVKD. V was trimmed by 8 bases and J by 5 bases, leaving 9 bases between them. The CDR3 is 12 residues long. CDR3 sequence: CATTHGYQPQHF. The CDR3 nucleotides are TGTGCCACCACTCATGGCTATCAGCCCCAGCATTTT.

The rearrangement uses TRBV2 and TRBJ2-7; 7 bases are shared with TRBD2. Germline CDR1 and CDR2: SNHLY and FYNNEI. The CDR3 has 18 amino acids. The V gene end was trimmed by 4 bases and the J gene end by 1 base; junction bases not matched to a gene: 16. The CDR3: CASSVPVVVERDSYEQYF. DNA for the CDR3: TGTGCCAGCAGTGTACCGGTTGTCGTCGAGCGGGATTCCTACGAGCAGTACTTC.

This clonotype has a handful of counts. The chain carries TRBV10-3 and TRBJ2-3; TRBD2 matches at 12 bases. V was clipped by 2 bases and J by 4 bases; unmatched bases: 4. The CDR3 is 16 amino acids. Germline assignment: CDR1 ENHRY and CDR2 SYGVKD. In DNA, the CDR3 is TGTGCCATCAGTGAGCCCACTAGCGGGAGGCCAGATACGCAGTATTTT. This encodes CAISEPTSGRPDTQYF.

This clonotype showed up just a few times. The V gene is TRBV20-1, the J gene TRBJ1-1; no definite D call. The CDR3 extends over 14 amino acids. V was trimmed by 5 bases and J by 4 bases, leaving 17 bases between them. Germline V gives CDR1 DFQATT, CDR2 SNEGSKA (reference sequence). The CDR3 nucleotides read TGCAGTGCTTTTTCCGGGTCCCTAGGCACTGAAGCTTTCTTT. Its translation is CSAFSGSLGTEAFF.

There are a few counts of this clonotype. V is TRBV20-1 and J is TRBJ2-1, with D perhaps TRBD2 (5 bases). The germline V and J ends were trimmed by 4 bases and 4 bases, with 17 bases remaining between them. The CDR3 covers 15 residues. Germline lookup yields CDR1 DFQATT and CDR2 SNEGSKA (reference sequence). The CDR3 reads CSATSEAEQYNEQFF. Written as DNA, the CDR3 is TGCAGTGCTACCAGTGAAGCGGAGCAATACAATGAGCAGTTCTTC.

The V and J genes are TRBV20-1 and TRBJ2-3; no definite D call. The V end lost 4 bases, the J end lost 2 bases, and 13 bases lay between the germline ends. CDR3 length: 14 residues. Germline-derived CDR1 and CDR2 are DFQATT and SNEGSKA (reference sequence). This CDR3 is CSAIEDLLTDTQYF. In DNA, the CDR3 is TGCAGTGCTATCGAGGACCTCCTCACAGATACGCAGTATTTT.

This clonotype has just a few counts. The chain uses TRBV29-1 and TRBJ2-1; 8 bases align to TRBD2. CDR1 is SQVTM, CDR2 ANQGSEA, per germline. The CDR3 is 12 amino acids. The V gene end was trimmed by 4 bases and the J gene end by 7 bases; junction bases not matched to a gene: 3. Here the CDR3 reads CSVGLAGNEQFF. The CDR3 DNA reads as TGCAGCGTTGGGTTAGCGGGAAATGAGCAGTTCTTC.

This clonotype has just a few counts. The V call is TRBV6-1, the J call TRBJ2-5; 9 nucleotides align to TRBD2. V gave up 11 bases and J gave up 2 bases; unmatched junction bases: 15. CDR1 and CDR2 from the germline V gene are MNHNS and SASEGT. The CDR3 is 16 residues long. The CDR3 nucleotides are TGTGCCGGAGGGGCTAGCGGGACGCAAGGGCAAGAGACCCAGTACTTC. Translated: CAGGASGTQGQETQYF.

This clonotype has a handful of counts. The chain combines TRBV25-1 with TRBJ2-5; unclear D gene. Germline-derived CDR1 and CDR2 are MGHDK and SYGVNS. The CDR3 covers 12 residues. V was cut by 6 bases and J by 5 bases, with 10 bases left in between. CDR3: CASRAGEETQYF. CDR3 bases: TGTGCCAGCAGAGCCGGAGAGGAGACCCAGTACTTC. Full variable domain (rest looked up from reference TRBV25-1 and TRBJ2-5): EADIYQTPRYLVIGTGKKITLECSQTMGHDKMYWYQQDPGMELHLIHYSYGVNSTEKGDLSSESTVSRIRTEHFPLTLESARPSHTSQYLCASRAGEETQYFGPGTRLLVL.

This sequence joins TRBV19 and TRBJ2-7, with D perhaps TRBD2 (6 bases). This CDR3 contains 15 residues. The V end lost 2 bases, the J end lost 2 bases, and 13 bases lay between the germline ends. Germline CDR1 reads LNHDA; CDR2 reads SQIVND (reference sequence). The CDR3 bases are TGTGCCAGTAGTATAAGTGACGGGAGCGCCTACGAGCAGTACTTC. Amino acid sequence: CASSISDGSAYEQYF.

This clonotype has only a few counts. The chain uses TRBV19 and TRBJ2-7; D remains ambiguous. This CDR3 region has 14 residues. Germline CDR1 and CDR2: LNHDA and SQIVND (reference sequence). V was clipped by 4 bases and J by 1 base, with 11 bases between them. CDR3 coding DNA: TGTGCCAGTAGTAGCAGGACGCAGTCCTACGAGCAGTACTTC. Translation: CASSSRTQSYEQYF.

This clonotype showed up just a few times. The rearrangement links TRBV5-5 to TRBJ1-1; D is undetermined. V lost 0 bases and J lost 0, with 9 bases in between. Germline V lookup: CDR1 SGHKS, CDR2 YYEKEE (reference sequence). The CDR3 contains 15 residues. CDR3 in DNA: TGTGCCAGCAGCTTGGGCCACAACATGAACACTGAAGCTTTCTTT. Translating it yields CASSLGHNMNTEAFF. The whole variable domain, remainder taken from reference TRBV5-5 and TRBJ1-1, is DAGVTQSPTHLIKTRGQQVTLRCSPISGHKSVSWYQQVLGQGPQFIFQYYEKEERGRGNFPDRFSARQFPNYSSELNVNALLLGDSALYLCASSLGHNMNTEAFFGQGTRLTVV.

The chain joins TRBV10-3 to TRBJ1-1, with D possibly being TRBD1 (6 bases). CDR1 ENHRY and CDR2 SYGVKD come from the germline V gene. Trimming removed 3 bases from V and 3 bases from J, with 11 bases in between. CDR3 length: 14 residues. The CDR3: CAISDRGIYTEAFF. For the CDR3, the DNA is TGTGCCATCAGTGACAGGGGAATTTACACTGAAGCTTTCTTT.